This TCR beta chain was retrieved from a study of cytomegalovirus exposure and HLA in healthy donors. At sampling all donors were nominally healthy, likely with unrecorded immune exposures. This clone showed up just once. The antigen is undetermined. Findings and limits, study-wide: Cytomegalovirus status was reportedly diagnosed by the classifier with high sensitivity and specificity.

PCR primers comprised 60 Vbeta and 13 Jbeta primers. The protocol was immunoSEQ multiplex PCR, while the TCRdb copy is restricted to in-frame clones and leaves out a portion. The data hold 250,000 to 350,000 clones, with roughly 90% observed a single time. Germline V gene data show CDR1 as GTSNPN and CDR2 as SVGIG (reference sequence). The CDR3 is made up of 12 amino acids. Between the trimmed V and J ends, which lost 0 bases and 7 bases, there was a span of 10 bases. Sequencing was carried out using PBMCs. This receptor was taken from a woman aged 18-29 years in good health and CMV-seronegative. The chain is built from TRBV30 and TRBJ2-7; tentatively, D is TRBD1 (5 bases). CDR3 region: CAWSVTAGEQYF. The CDR3 DNA reads TGTGCCTGGAGTGTAACGGCAGGGGAGCAGTACTTC.